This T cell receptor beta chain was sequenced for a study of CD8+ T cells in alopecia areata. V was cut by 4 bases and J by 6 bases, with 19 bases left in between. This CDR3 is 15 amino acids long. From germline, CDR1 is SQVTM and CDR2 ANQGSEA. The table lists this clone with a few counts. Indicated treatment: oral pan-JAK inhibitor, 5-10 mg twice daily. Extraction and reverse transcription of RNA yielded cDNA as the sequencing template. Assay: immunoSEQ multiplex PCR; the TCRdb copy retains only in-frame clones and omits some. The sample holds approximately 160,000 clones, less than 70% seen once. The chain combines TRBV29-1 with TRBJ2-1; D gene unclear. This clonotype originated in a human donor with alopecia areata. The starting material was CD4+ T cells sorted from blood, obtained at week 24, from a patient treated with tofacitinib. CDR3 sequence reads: CSVVRQKPKSNEQFF. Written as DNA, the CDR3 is TGCAGCGTTGTTCGGCAGAAACCCAAATCCAATGAGCAGTTCTTC.